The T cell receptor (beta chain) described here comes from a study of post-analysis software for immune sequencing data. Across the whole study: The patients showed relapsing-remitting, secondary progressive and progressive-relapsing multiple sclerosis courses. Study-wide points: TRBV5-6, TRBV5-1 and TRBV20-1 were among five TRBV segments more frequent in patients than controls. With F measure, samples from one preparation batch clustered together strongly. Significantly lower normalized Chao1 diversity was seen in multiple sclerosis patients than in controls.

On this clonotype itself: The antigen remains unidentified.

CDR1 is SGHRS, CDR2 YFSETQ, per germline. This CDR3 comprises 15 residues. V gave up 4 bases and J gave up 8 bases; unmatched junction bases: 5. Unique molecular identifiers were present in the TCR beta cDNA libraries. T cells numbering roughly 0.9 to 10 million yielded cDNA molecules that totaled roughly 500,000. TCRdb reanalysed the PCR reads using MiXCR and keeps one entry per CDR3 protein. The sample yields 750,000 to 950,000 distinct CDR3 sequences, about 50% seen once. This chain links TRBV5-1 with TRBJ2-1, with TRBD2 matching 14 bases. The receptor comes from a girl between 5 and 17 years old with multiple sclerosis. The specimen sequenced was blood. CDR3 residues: CASSKGLAGVDEQFF. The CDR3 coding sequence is TGCGCCAGCAGCAAGGGACTAGCGGGAGTGGATGAGCAGTTCTTC. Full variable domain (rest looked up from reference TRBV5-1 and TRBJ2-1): KAGVTQTPRYLIKTRGQQVTLSCSPISGHRSVSWYQQTPGQGLQFLFEYFSETQRNKGNFPGRFSGRQFSNSRSEMNVSTLELGDSALYLCASSKGLAGVDEQFFGPGTRLTVL.